What follows are 10 T cell receptor beta chains derived from one specimen sequenced in a study of OX40 agonist ivuxolimab in advanced cancers. Here immunoSEQ multiplex PCR was the method, and the copy in TCRdb shows in-frame clones only, minus some. The repertoire holds some 58,000 clones, with roughly nine tenths as singletons. This specimen was CD4+ or CD8+ T cells sorted from blood, taken in a trial of the OX40 agonist ivuxolimab. Source of these receptors: an adult with an advanced solid tumor such as melanoma, head and neck, liver or kidney cancer.

The rearrangement joins TRBV7-9 to TRBJ1-2; the D is unclear. The CDR3 sequence is 12 residues long. Germline CDR1 reads SEHNR; CDR2 reads FQNEAQ (reference sequence). With 1 base removed from V and 9 bases from J, the gap between germline ends came to 9 bases. As DNA, the CDR3 is TGTGCCAGCAGCTTAGAGAGATACAGCTACACCTTC. This gives the protein CASSLERYSYTF.

The J gene is TRBJ2-3, the V gene TRBV6-6; 7 nucleotides align to TRBD2. V shed 3 bases, J shed 2 bases, and the junction held 2 bases outside the gene matches. CDR1 is MNHNY and CDR2 is SVGAGI in the germline V gene (reference sequence). This CDR3 is built from 14 residues. CDR3 coding DNA: TGTGCCAGCAGTTATAGCGGGTCCACAGATACGCAGTATTTT. Its protein is CASSYSGSTDTQYF.

V and J are TRBV11-2 and TRBJ2-5, with a weak D call TRBD2 (6 bases). V dropped 5 bases and J dropped 1 base, with 8 bases sitting between them. Germline CDR1 reads SGHAT; CDR2 reads FQNNGV. The CDR3 contains 13 residues. The CDR3 bases are TGTGCCAGCAGCGGGAGGCTCCAAGAGACCCAGTACTTC. Amino acid sequence: CASSGRLQETQYF.

The chain carries TRBV21-1 and TRBJ2-7. TRBV21-1 is given as a pseudogene. The CDR3 runs 16 residues. In DNA, the CDR3 is TGTGCCAGCAGCAAATCTCCCCGGGGCAGCTACTACGAGCAGTACTTC. Protein product: CASSKSPRGSYYEQYF.

V gene TRBV7-9 combines with J gene TRBJ1-1; TRBD1 matches at 8 bases. The CDR3 totals 14 residues. In germline, CDR1 is SEHNR, CDR2 FQNEAQ (reference sequence). V lost 5 bases, J lost 5 bases, and 7 bases stayed unmatched. The CDR3 sequence: CASSHGQGETEAFF. As DNA, the CDR3 is TGTGCCAGCAGCCACGGACAGGGAGAAACTGAAGCTTTCTTT.

The chain has TRBV5-4 and TRBJ2-2; TRBD2 agrees at 11 bases. The CDR3 runs to 16 residues. V lost 5 bases and J lost 4; bases outside the gene matches: 7. CDR1 and CDR2 from the germline V gene are SGHNT and YYREEE (reference sequence). CDR3 sequence: CASRLSGRAGTGELFF. DNA for the CDR3: TGTGCCAGCAGACTTAGCGGGAGGGCGGGCACCGGGGAGCTGTTTTTT.

The chain uses TRBV7-2 and TRBJ2-1; the D gene is possibly TRBD2 (5 bases). CDR3 length: 17 amino acids. Trimming took 1 base from V and 7 from J, leaving 20 bases between them. In germline, CDR1 is SGHTA, CDR2 FQGNSA. CDR3 loop: CASSLGLSLALRNEQFF. CDR3 coding DNA: TGTGCCAGCAGCTTAGGACTGAGCCTAGCTTTGAGGAATGAGCAGTTCTTC.

The chain couples TRBV7-6 to TRBJ2-3, with 7 bases identical to TRBD1. Germline V gives CDR1 SGHVS, CDR2 FNYEAQ. There are 15 residues in the CDR3. V shed 2 bases, J shed 2 bases, and the junction held 4 bases outside the gene matches. This chain's CDR3 is CASSLTGTATDTQYF. DNA of the CDR3: TGTGCCAGCAGCTTAACTGGGACAGCCACAGATACGCAGTATTTT.

The chain recombines TRBV15 with TRBJ1-2; the D gene is possibly TRBD1 (5 bases). Trimming shortened V by 0 bases and J by 4 bases, and 6 bases separated the two germline ends. This CDR3 spans 13 amino acids. From germline, CDR1 is LNHNV and CDR2 YYDKDF (reference sequence). The CDR3 DNA is TGTGCCACCAGCAGAGAGGACACCTATGGCTACACCTTC. Residues: CATSREDTYGYTF.

V is TRBV5-1 and J is TRBJ2-3, with 7 bases that match TRBD2. Trimming at V came to 0 bases and at J to 3 bases, leaving 1 base not matched to a gene. The CDR3 has 14 amino acids. CDR1 is SGHRS and CDR2 is YFSETQ in the germline V gene. This chain's CDR3 is CASSLAGLTDTQYF. In nucleotides, the CDR3 is TGCGCCAGCAGCTTGGCGGGACTAACAGATACGCAGTATTTT.